A single sample is the source of the 14 T cell receptor beta chains below, sequenced in a study of T-cell reconstitution after alpha-beta-depleted transplantation in children. Unique molecular identifiers were used in preparing the TCRbeta library. TCRdb passed the PCR reads through MiXCR, listing each CDR3 protein once. Of some 830,000 distinct CDR3 sequences listed, roughly 16% were seen once; the top ten hold roughly 5%. Sequencing was performed on PBMCs, mostly from graft donor cells, taken 360 days after TCRalphabeta/CD19-depleted stem cell transplant. The receptors stem from a male patient aged 10 to 17 who had a stem cell transplant for acute lymphoblastic leukemia, so the T cells may come from the graft donor.

The table lists this clonotype with a few counts. The CDR3 nucleotides read TGTGCCAGCAGGGGCCATCGCGGCGAGCAGTACTTC. Amino acid sequence: CASRGHRGEQYF. The chain combines TRBV5-6 with TRBJ2-7; D gene unclear. Germline CDR1 reads SGHDT; CDR2 reads YYEEEE. Trimming pared 5 bases from V and 6 bases from J, leaving 12 bases between. The CDR3 consists of 12 residues.

The J gene is TRBJ2-7, the V gene TRBV4-2; no reliable D call. The germline gives CDR1 LGHNA, CDR2 YNFKEQ. The CDR3 contains 15 residues. Trimming pared 4 bases from V and 0 bases from J, leaving 13 bases between. This CDR3 is CASSPDNSFSYEQYF. CDR3 in DNA: TGTGCCAGCAGCCCCGACAACTCCTTCTCCTACGAGCAGTACTTC.

This clonotype was seen repeatedly, ten times or more. Written as DNA, the CDR3 is TGTGCCAGCAGCTTAATGTCCGACAACTCCTACGAGCAGTACTTC. The encoded protein is CASSLMSDNSYEQYF. The chain uses TRBV7-3 and TRBJ2-7; D not resolved. Per germline, CDR1 SGHTA and CDR2 FQGTGA. V was clipped by 1 base and J by 0 bases, with 10 bases between them. There are 15 residues in the CDR3.

The V call is TRBV7-3, the J call TRBJ2-1; 8 nucleotides match TRBD2. The J segment lost 4 bases and the V segment lost 4 bases, leaving 6 bases of the junction unmatched. The length of the CDR3 is 15 residues. Per germline, CDR1 SGHTA and CDR2 FQGTGA. CDR3 sequence: CASSSFAGGYNEQFF. CDR3 coding DNA: TGTGCCAGCAGCTCCTTTGCGGGAGGATACAATGAGCAGTTCTTC.

This clonotype has at least ten counts. The chain links TRBV4-1 to TRBJ2-1, with a weak D call TRBD2 (6 bases). V lost 7 bases and J lost 6, with 13 bases in between. Germline V gene sequence: CDR1 MGHRA, CDR2 YSYEKL. The CDR3 length is 13 residues. The CDR3 region has the DNA TGCGCCAGCAAAGGGGTGGGGGGCAATGAGCAGTTCTTC. Translating gives CASKGVGGNEQFF.

This clonotype was seen only a few times. The CDR3 protein is CASSANYVSTDTQYF. The CDR3 DNA reads TGTGCCAGCAGTGCTAATTACGTTAGCACAGATACGCAGTATTTT. V gene TRBV2 combines with J gene TRBJ2-3; unclear D gene. V was clipped by 4 bases and J by 0 bases, with 11 bases between them. Germline values: CDR1 SNHLY, CDR2 FYNNEI. The CDR3 is made up of 15 amino acids.

The sample holds a few counts of this clonotype. The CDR3 sequence: CSALRRASYNEQFF. CDR3 nucleotide sequence: TGCAGTGCTCTCCGAAGGGCCTCCTACAATGAGCAGTTCTTC. This sequence joins TRBV20-1 and TRBJ2-1; D gene uncertain. Per germline, CDR1 DFQATT and CDR2 SNEGSKA (reference sequence). This CDR3 spans 14 amino acids. The V end lost 5 bases, the J end lost 0 bases, and 11 bases lay between the germline ends.

The sample holds many counts of this clonotype. The chain couples TRBV7-3 to TRBJ2-7; possibly TRBD1 for D (5 bases). The CDR3 is 16 residues long. The germline V gene encodes CDR1 SGHTA and CDR2 FQGTGA. V was cut by 3 bases and J by 3 bases, with 18 bases left in between. CDR3 protein: CASSFRKGASVYEQYF. For the CDR3, the DNA is TGTGCCAGCAGCTTTCGGAAAGGGGCTTCGGTCTACGAGCAGTACTTC.

This clonotype has just a few counts. The chain carries TRBV5-1 and TRBJ1-5; D not certain. V was trimmed by 2 bases and J by 4 bases, leaving 7 bases between them. This CDR3 region has 13 residues. Germline V lookup: CDR1 SGHRS, CDR2 YFSETQ. The CDR3 reads CASSFGRNQPQHF. The CDR3 DNA is TGCGCCAGCAGCTTTGGGCGGAATCAGCCCCAGCATTTT.

The CDR3 spells CASSSKSGQETQYF. In nucleotides, the CDR3 is TGTGCCAGCTCATCAAAATCGGGGCAAGAGACCCAGTACTTC. The chain combines TRBV18 with TRBJ2-5; D is perhaps TRBD2 (5 bases). V dropped 5 bases and J dropped 2 bases, with 12 bases sitting between them. CDR3 size: 14 residues. Looked up from germline, CDR1 is KGHSH and CDR2 is LQKENI. The full variable domain, with the rest looked up from reference TRBV18 and TRBJ2-5, is NAGVMQNPRHLVRRRGQEARLRCSPMKGHSHVYWYRQLPEEGLKFMVYLQKENIIDESGMPKERFSAEFPKEGPSILRIQQVVRGDSAAYFCASSSKSGQETQYFGPGTRLLVL.

This clonotype was counted ten times or more. The rearrangement joins TRBV5-1 to TRBJ2-7, with a tentative D call TRBD2 (7 bases). CDR3 size: 14 residues. Trimming took off 5 bases at V and 4 bases at J, with 16 bases between the two ends. CDR1 and CDR2 (germline): SGHRS, YFSETQ. The CDR3 is CASRAGDYLYEQYF. The CDR3 bases are TGCGCCAGCAGGGCAGGGGACTATCTTTACGAGCAGTACTTC.

This chain links TRBV12-3 or TRBV12-4 with TRBJ2-7, with D maybe TRBD2 (5 bases). There are 13 residues in the CDR3. The V end lost 6 bases, the J end lost 4 bases, and 13 bases lay between the germline ends. DNA for the CDR3: TGTGCCAGCAGGACTACTGCTGTTTACGAGCAGTACTTC. Its protein product is CASRTTAVYEQYF.

V is TRBV5-1 and J is TRBJ2-3; tentative D call: TRBD2 (5 bases). The V end lost 0 bases, the J end lost 4 bases, and 12 bases lay between the germline ends. The CDR3 is 15 residues long. Germline V CDR1 and CDR2: SGHRS, YFSETQ. CDR3 DNA sequence: TGCGCCAGCAGCTTGGCGGTGAGGGAAGCAGATACGCAGTATTTT. It specifies CASSLAVREADTQYF.

The chain combines TRBV5-7 with TRBJ2-1, with a weak D call TRBD2 (5 bases). TRBV5-7 is known as an ORF, though its function is uncertain. The CDR3 consists of 17 residues. Deletions cut 1 base from V and 0 bases from J, with 14 bases between. DNA of the CDR3: TGTGCCAGCAGCTTGTTTAGGGCTGGGAGCTCCTACAATGAGCAGTTCTTC. This gives the protein CASSLFRAGSSYNEQFF.